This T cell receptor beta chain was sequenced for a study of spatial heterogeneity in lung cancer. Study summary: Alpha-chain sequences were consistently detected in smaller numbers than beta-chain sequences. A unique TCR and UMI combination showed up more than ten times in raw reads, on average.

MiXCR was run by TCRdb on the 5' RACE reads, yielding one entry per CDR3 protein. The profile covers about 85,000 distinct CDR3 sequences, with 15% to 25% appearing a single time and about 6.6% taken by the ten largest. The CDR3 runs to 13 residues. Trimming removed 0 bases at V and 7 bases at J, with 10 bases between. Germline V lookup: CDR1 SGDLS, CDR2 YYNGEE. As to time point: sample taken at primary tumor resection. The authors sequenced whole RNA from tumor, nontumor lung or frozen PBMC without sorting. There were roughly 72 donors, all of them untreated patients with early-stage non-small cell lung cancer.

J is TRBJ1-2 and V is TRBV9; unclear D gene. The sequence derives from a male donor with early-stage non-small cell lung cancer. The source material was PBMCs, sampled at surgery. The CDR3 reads CASSVGRDTGYTF. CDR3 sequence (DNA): TGTGCCAGCAGCGTAGGGAGGGATACTGGCTACACCTTC.